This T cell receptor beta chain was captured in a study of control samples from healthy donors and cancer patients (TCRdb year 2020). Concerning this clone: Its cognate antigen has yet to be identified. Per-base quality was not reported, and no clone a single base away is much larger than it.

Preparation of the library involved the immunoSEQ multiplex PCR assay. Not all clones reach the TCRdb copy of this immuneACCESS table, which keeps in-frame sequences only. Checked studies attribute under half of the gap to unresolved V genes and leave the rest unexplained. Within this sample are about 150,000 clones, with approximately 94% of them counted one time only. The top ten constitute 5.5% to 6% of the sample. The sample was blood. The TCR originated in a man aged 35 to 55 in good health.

The CDR3 region reads CASSGQTGYTEAFF. In nucleotides, the sequence is TGTGCCAGCTCAGGACAGACAGGGTACACTGAAGCTTTCTTT. This chain is built from TRBV18 and TRBJ1-1, with 7 junctional bases fitting TRBD1. From its cysteine to its phenylalanine, the CDR3 spans 14 amino acids. Only the CDR3 region is kept as DNA, spanning 42 bases read in frame from base 1. V is pruned by 5 bases and J by 3 bases, leaving 6 bases of the junction without a gene match. The germline V gene sets CDR1 to KGHSH and CDR2 to LQKENI.